This is a list of T cell receptor beta chains from one sample in a study of T cell repertoires in cytomegalovirus infection. TCRdb reprocessed the reads with MiXCR, giving one entry per CDR3 protein. The sample yields some 320,000 distinct CDR3 sequences, more than 8% seen once. The source material was PBMCs. The source is a human donor in good health (CMV status not recorded). Some clones in this sample may be carry-over from other donors' samples. Both conserved end residues are part of each CDR3. D genes are given only for firm matches. Clone sizes are given selectively: once, few, many, or a class where the clone is expanded.

J: TRBJ2-7
size: few
D: TRBD1
V: TRBV4-1
DNA: TGCGCCAGCAGCCAAGACAGGGGGCCCGAGCAGTACTTC
CDR3: CASSQDRGPEQYF

J: TRBJ2-3
size: .
D: .
V: TRBV28
DNA: TGTGCCAGCAGTTGGGGACCAGCTTCAGATACGCAGTATTTT
CDR3: CASSWGPASDTQYF

J: TRBJ1-3
size: .
D: .
V: TRBV29-1
DNA: TGCAGCGTTCGGCGCTCTGGAAACACCATATATTTT
CDR3: CSVRRSGNTIYF

J: TRBJ1-6
size: few
D: .
V: TRBV2
DNA: TGTGCCAGCATGCTTGGTTCACCCCTCCACTTT
CDR3: CASMLGSPLHF

J: TRBJ2-1
size: many
D: TRBD2
V: TRBV7-2
DNA: TGTGCCAGCAGCTCAGACTTAGCGGGATACTACAATGAGCAGTTCTTC
CDR3: CASSSDLAGYYNEQFF

J: TRBJ2-7
size: many
D: .
V: TRBV7-6
DNA: TGTGCCAGCAGCTTAGGCACTGGTGGGGCTAGCTACGAGCAGTACTTC
CDR3: CASSLGTGGASYEQYF

J: TRBJ1-6
size: .
D: TRBD1
V: TRBV6-6
DNA: TGTGCCAGCAGTTACGGGTCTACAGGGGGCAAGGGATCACCCCTCCACTTT
CDR3: CASSYGSTGGKGSPLHF

J: TRBJ2-3
size: few
D: .
V: TRBV19
DNA: TGTGCCAGTAGTATCGCTAGCACAGATACGCAGTATTTT
CDR3: CASSIASTDTQYF

J: TRBJ2-1
size: many
D: TRBD2
V: TRBV6-6
DNA: TGTGCCAGCAGTGTTACGCCTAGCGGGGGGCTTAATGAGCAGTTCTTC
CDR3: CASSVTPSGGLNEQFF

J: TRBJ2-1
size: few
D: .
V: TRBV27
DNA: TGTGCCAGCAGTTTGTCCCGGCCGCCCAATGAGCAGTTCTTC
CDR3: CASSLSRPPNEQFF

J: TRBJ2-5
size: few
D: TRBD2
V: TRBV29-1
DNA: TGCAGCGTTGGAGGACTAGCGGTCGAAGAGACCCAGTACTTC
CDR3: CSVGGLAVEETQYF

J: TRBJ1-4
size: .
D: .
V: TRBV20-1
DNA: TGCAGCCTCAGACAGGCATTCGAAAAACTGTTTTTT
CDR3: CSLRQAFEKLFF

J: TRBJ2-1
size: .
D: TRBD1
V: TRBV4-3
DNA: TGCGCCAGCAGCCCACAGGGGGGCTTTGGTAATGAGCAGTTCTTC
CDR3: CASSPQGGFGNEQFF

J: TRBJ2-1
size: .
D: TRBD2
V: TRBV29-1
DNA: TGCAGCGTTAAACCACGACAAGGACTAGCGGGAGGGCGTACCGACAATGAGCAGTTCTTC
CDR3: CSVKPRQGLAGGRTDNEQFF

J: TRBJ2-3
size: many
D: TRBD1
V: TRBV6-1
DNA: TGTGCCAGCGGAGGAACAGGGGGCACAGATACGCAGTATTTT
CDR3: CASGGTGGTDTQYF

J: TRBJ1-6
size: .
D: .
V: TRBV5-1
DNA: TGCGCCAGCAGCTTGGGGGGGGGTGACGGGCCACCCCTCCACTTT
CDR3: CASSLGGGDGPPLHF

J: TRBJ1-1
size: few
D: .
V: TRBV20-1
DNA: TGCAGTGCTGCCTCCGGGAGTACCGCCGCTTTCTTT
CDR3: CSAASGSTAAFF

J: TRBJ1-4
size: few
D: .
V: TRBV25-1
DNA: TGTGCCAGCAGTGAATATGCTGCAACTAATGAAAAACTGTTTTTT
CDR3: CASSEYAATNEKLFF

J: TRBJ1-5
size: few
D: TRBD1
V: TRBV20-1
DNA: TGCAGTGCTAATGACAGGGGTAGCAATCAGCCCCAGCATTTT
CDR3: CSANDRGSNQPQHF

J: TRBJ1-5
size: few
D: TRBD1
V: TRBV19
DNA: TGTGCCAGTAGTAAAACCGGGACAGCTTCAATTCCGCCCCAGCATTTT
CDR3: CASSKTGTASIPPQHF

J: TRBJ2-7
size: many
D: .
V: TRBV7-2
DNA: TGTGCCAGCAGCTTAAGGACTCCTTACGAGCAGTACTTC
CDR3: CASSLRTPYEQYF

J: TRBJ2-7
size: many
D: .
V: TRBV6-1
DNA: TGTGCCAGCAGTGAAAATACCGGGGACATCGAGCAGTACTTC
CDR3: CASSENTGDIEQYF

J: TRBJ2-7
size: many
D: TRBD1
V: TRBV6-2/TRBV6-3
DNA: TGTGCCAGCAGTGCCCGAGGGACAGGGCACCACGAGCAGTACTTC
CDR3: CASSARGTGHHEQYF

J: TRBJ2-2
size: many
D: .
V: TRBV5-1
DNA: TGCGCCAGCAGCTTGGTTATCGCGAACACCGGGGAGCTGTTTTTT
CDR3: CASSLVIANTGELFF

J: TRBJ2-7
size: few
D: .
V: TRBV19
DNA: TGTGCCAGTAGTACCCTCGGCGGGCCCTACGAGCAGTACTTC
CDR3: CASSTLGGPYEQYF

J: TRBJ2-2
size: many
D: TRBD1
V: TRBV7-9
DNA: TGTGCCAGCAGTTCACAGGGGGCGAACACCGGGGAGCTGTTTTTT
CDR3: CASSSQGANTGELFF

J: TRBJ1-3
size: many
D: .
V: TRBV7-9
DNA: TGTGCCAGCAGCAACCCCCCCCTGGATTCATCAGCCGCGCTCTCGGGAAACACCATATATTTT
CDR3: CASSNPPLDSSAALSGNTIYF

J: TRBJ2-1
size: .
D: TRBD2
V: TRBV10-3
DNA: TGTGCCATCAGTGAGTCGGGACTAGAATTCAGCAATGAGCAGTTCTTC
CDR3: CAISESGLEFSNEQFF

J: TRBJ1-3
size: many
D: TRBD1
V: TRBV12-3/TRBV12-4
DNA: TGTGCCGGCCAGGACAGGCGCGCTGGAAACACCATATATTTT
CDR3: CAGQDRRAGNTIYF

J: TRBJ2-3
size: .
D: .
V: TRBV20-1
DNA: TGCAGTGCTAGAGATGGTAGGAGAAGCACAGATACGCAGTATTTT
CDR3: CSARDGRRSTDTQYF

J: TRBJ1-2
size: few
D: .
V: TRBV5-8
DNA: TGTGCCAGCAGCTTGGGGCAGTTTGCTAACTATGGCTACACCTTC
CDR3: CASSLGQFANYGYTF

J: TRBJ2-5
size: many
D: TRBD2
V: TRBV7-2
DNA: TGTGCCAGCAGCTTACAAGCGGGAACTACTCAAGAGACCCAGTACTTC
CDR3: CASSLQAGTTQETQYF

J: TRBJ2-5
size: few
D: TRBD2
V: TRBV7-2
DNA: TGTGCCAGCAGCCCTAGCGGGGGGCACCAAGAGACCCAGTACTTC
CDR3: CASSPSGGHQETQYF

J: TRBJ1-1
size: many
D: .
V: TRBV7-8
DNA: TGTGCCAGCAGCCCAGACACGAACACTGAAGCTTTCTTT
CDR3: CASSPDTNTEAFF

J: TRBJ2-5
size: many
D: TRBD2
V: TRBV12-3/TRBV12-4
DNA: TGTGCCAGCAGGGGGACTAGCGGGGGGGCAGAGACCCAGTACTTC
CDR3: CASRGTSGGAETQYF

J: TRBJ2-5
size: many
D: TRBD2
V: TRBV6-2/TRBV6-3
DNA: TGTGCCAGCAGTTTCCCCGGGGGGTCCAGGGAGACCCAGTACTTC
CDR3: CASSFPGGSRETQYF

J: TRBJ2-4
size: many
D: .
V: TRBV28
DNA: TGTGCCAGCAGTTTACTACAGACCAAAAACATTCAGTACTTC
CDR3: CASSLLQTKNIQYF

J: TRBJ2-7
size: many
D: .
V: TRBV7-8
DNA: TGTGCCAGCAGCCCCTCCGACGAGCAGTACTTC
CDR3: CASSPSDEQYF

J: TRBJ2-1
size: many
D: .
V: TRBV7-2
DNA: TGTGCCAGCAGCGCCCACAATGAGCAGTTCTTC
CDR3: CASSAHNEQFF

J: TRBJ2-6
size: many
D: TRBD1
V: TRBV12-3/TRBV12-4
DNA: TGTGCCAGCAGGAAAGGACAGGGGCTCGGGGCCAACGTCCTGACTTTC
CDR3: CASRKGQGLGANVLTF

J: TRBJ2-7
size: .
D: TRBD2
V: TRBV7-2
DNA: TGTGCCAGCAGCTTACTAGCGGGGGCCTTCTTGGAGCAGTACTTC
CDR3: CASSLLAGAFLEQYF

J: TRBJ1-2
size: many
D: TRBD1
V: TRBV28
DNA: TGTGCCAGCAGTGTGGGGGCAACAGGGGGCGGACGCTATGGCTACACCTTC
CDR3: CASSVGATGGGRYGYTF

J: TRBJ2-6
size: many
D: .
V: TRBV19
DNA: TGTGCCAGTAGGCACTTGCAGGGTTCCCGCAACGTCCTGACTTTC
CDR3: CASRHLQGSRNVLTF

J: TRBJ2-1
size: .
D: .
V: TRBV2
DNA: TGTGCCAGCAGTGACTGGGGGCCGAACTACAATGAGCAGTTCTTC
CDR3: CASSDWGPNYNEQFF

J: TRBJ2-7
size: .
D: .
V: TRBV6-6
DNA: TGTGCCAGCAGTTCCCAGCGGAACTACGAGCAGCACTTC
CDR3: CASSSQRNYEQHF

J: TRBJ1-6
size: .
D: TRBD1
V: TRBV2
DNA: TGTGCCAGCAGGCCGACAGGGACTAATTATTCACCCCTCCACTTT
CDR3: CASRPTGTNYSPLHF

J: TRBJ2-1
size: few
D: .
V: TRBV6-2/TRBV6-3
DNA: TGTGCCAGCACCCCAGTGGCAGGGCCACACAATGAGCAGTTCTTC
CDR3: CASTPVAGPHNEQFF

J: TRBJ2-7
size: .
D: .
V: TRBV29-1
DNA: TGCAGCGTTGAAGGTTGGGGGGCGGACTACGAGCAGTACTTC
CDR3: CSVEGWGADYEQYF

J: TRBJ2-1
size: few
D: TRBD2
V: TRBV20-1
DNA: TGCAGTCCCGGGCTAGCGGGAGATCATGAGCAGTTCTTC
CDR3: CSPGLAGDHEQFF

J: TRBJ2-2
size: few
D: .
V: TRBV9
DNA: TGTGCCAGCAGCGTAGTTGGCCAGGGGACCACCGGGGAGCTGTTTTTT
CDR3: CASSVVGQGTTGELFF

J: TRBJ1-4
size: .
D: .
V: TRBV28
DNA: TGTGCCAGCGAGGACAGTAATGAAAAACTGTTTTTT
CDR3: CASEDSNEKLFF

J: TRBJ1-1
size: .
D: .
V: TRBV12-3/TRBV12-4
DNA: TGTGCCAGCAGTCCTCCCGGGGGGCGTATCACTGAAGCTTTCTTT
CDR3: CASSPPGGRITEAFF

J: TRBJ2-3
size: many
D: .
V: TRBV20-1
DNA: TGCAGTGCTAGAGACCCGACTACGGTCACAGATACGCAGTATTTT
CDR3: CSARDPTTVTDTQYF

J: TRBJ1-6
size: few
D: TRBD1
V: TRBV3-1
DNA: TGTGCCAGCAGCCGCTCGGGACAGGCTAATTCACCCCTCCACTTT
CDR3: CASSRSGQANSPLHF

J: TRBJ2-3
size: .
D: .
V: TRBV25-1
DNA: TGTGCCAGCAGTGAACCCCCTTCAACGCAGTATTTT
CDR3: CASSEPPSTQYF

J: TRBJ2-7
size: .
D: .
V: TRBV3-1
DNA: TGTGCCAGCAGCCAAAGGTCGGGGGCCTACGAGCAGTACTTC
CDR3: CASSQRSGAYEQYF

J: TRBJ2-1
size: few
D: .
V: TRBV5-4
DNA: TGTGCCAGCAGCTCCCTCATAGCCTGGAGCTCCTACAATGAGCAGTTCTTC
CDR3: CASSSLIAWSSYNEQFF

J: TRBJ2-3
size: many
D: .
V: TRBV7-9
DNA: TGTGCCAGCAGCCCCGGTGGGGGAAACACAGATACGCAGTATTTT
CDR3: CASSPGGGNTDTQYF

J: TRBJ2-6
size: many
D: .
V: TRBV7-2
DNA: TGTGCCAGCAGCTTAGGGGGATTTTCCTCTGGGGCCAACGTCCTGACTTTC
CDR3: CASSLGGFSSGANVLTF